Below, 20 T cell receptor beta chains from the same sample are listed, as sequenced in a study of early T cells in non-severe SARS-CoV-2 infection. TCRdb passed the 5' RACE reads through MiXCR, listing each CDR3 protein once. The data hold tens of thousands of distinct CDR3 sequences, with about an eighth observed a single time. Sequenced input: whole blood. The receptors come from an adult who was a healthcare worker with PCR-confirmed SARS-CoV-2 infection or an uninfected control (not recorded which).

This clonotype was observed at least ten times. The V and J genes are TRBV30 and TRBJ2-1; 7 nucleotides agree with TRBD2. CDR3 length: 11 amino acids. Germline CDR1 reads GTSNPN; CDR2 reads SVGIG (reference sequence). V dropped 5 bases and J dropped 6; count of bases not matched to a gene: 1. CDR3 region: CAWAGANEQFF. The CDR3 bases are TGTGCCTGGGCGGGAGCCAATGAGCAGTTCTTC.

This clonotype has more than one count but fewer than ten. CDR3 sequence: CASSATPGVREKLFF. For the CDR3, the DNA is TGTGCCAGCAGCGCGACTCCAGGGGTTCGTGAAAAACTGTTTTTT. J is TRBJ1-4 and V is TRBV9; tentative D call: TRBD1 (6 bases). Germline CDR1 and CDR2: SGDLS and YYNGEE. Trimming left V 3 bases short and J 7 bases short, with 16 bases between. The CDR3 consists of 15 residues. Using reference TRBV9 and TRBJ1-4 for the parts outside the CDR3, the full variable domain is DSGVTQTPKHLITATGQRVTLRCSPRSGDLSVYWYQQSLDQGLQFLIQYYNGEERAKGNILERFSAQQFPDLHSELNLSSLELGDSALYFCASSATPGVREKLFFGSGTQLSVL.

This clonotype was seen ten or more times. V is TRBV5-1 and J is TRBJ1-1, with D unresolved. CDR1 and CDR2 from the germline V gene are SGHRS and YFSETQ. There are 16 residues in the CDR3. Trimming cost V 1 base and J 0 bases, with 13 bases left between them. The CDR3 protein is CASSLFGERLNTEAFF. CDR3 bases: TGCGCCAGCAGCTTGTTCGGGGAACGACTGAACACTGAAGCTTTCTTT.

This clonotype was seen repeatedly, ten times or more. V and J are TRBV14 and TRBJ2-5; D is unclear. Trimming pared 8 bases from V and 1 base from J, leaving 14 bases between. In germline, CDR1 is SGHDN, CDR2 FVKESK. CDR3 size: 14 residues. The CDR3 DNA reads TGTGCCAGCCAGCCACTTGGCTTCCAAGAGACCCAGTACTTC. It codes for CASQPLGFQETQYF.

This clonotype was seen a few times. The gene calls are TRBV7-3 and TRBJ1-2, with 10 bases matching TRBD1. Germline V lookup: CDR1 SGHTA, CDR2 FQGTGA. Trimming at V came to 0 bases and at J to 8 bases, leaving 3 bases not matched to a gene. The CDR3 extends over 14 amino acids. DNA of the CDR3: TGTGCCAGCAGCTTAACAGAGACAGGGGGCGGCTACACCTTC. Its translation: CASSLTETGGGYTF.

This clonotype was recorded a few times. The chain is built from TRBV28 and TRBJ2-7, with D hard to call. The CDR3 has 12 amino acids. From germline, CDR1 is MDHEN and CDR2 SYDVKM. Trimming removed 5 bases from V and 3 bases from J, with 8 bases in between. CDR3: CASSRTNYEQYF. DNA for the CDR3: TGTGCCAGCAGTCGGACGAACTACGAGCAGTACTTC.

This clonotype was detected many times. The chain carries TRBV9 and TRBJ2-5, with a weak D call TRBD1 (6 bases). CDR1 SGDLS and CDR2 YYNGEE come from the germline V gene. The CDR3 runs 13 residues. The V gene lost 4 bases and the J gene lost 3 bases, with 10 bases spanning the gap. The CDR3: CASSPRTEETQYF. The CDR3 nucleotides are TGTGCCAGCAGCCCTCGGACAGAAGAGACCCAGTACTTC.

This clonotype was seen repeatedly, ten times or more. The J gene is TRBJ2-1, the V gene TRBV29-1, with D hard to call. There are 11 residues in the CDR3. Deletions cut 8 bases from V and 7 bases from J, with 12 bases between. CDR1 is SQVTM, CDR2 ANQGSEA, per germline. The CDR3 sequence: CSLGRQNEQFF. CDR3 DNA sequence: TGCAGCTTAGGAAGGCAGAATGAGCAGTTCTTC.

In its sample, this clonotype was seen many times. The chain joins TRBV4-1 to TRBJ2-7; maybe TRBD1 (8 bases). In germline, CDR1 is MGHRA, CDR2 YSYEKL. V was clipped by 6 bases and J by 3 bases, with 15 bases between them. This CDR3 is 14 amino acids long. The DNA of the CDR3 is TGCGCCAGCAGTACGAACAGGGGGGGCTACGAGCAGTACTTC. This gives the protein CASSTNRGGYEQYF.

The chain combines TRBV20-1 with TRBJ2-3; TRBD2 matches at 10 bases. V gave up 6 bases and J gave up 4 bases; unmatched junction bases: 16. The CDR3 has 17 residues. Germline V lookup: CDR1 DFQATT, CDR2 SNEGSKA (reference sequence). In DNA form, the CDR3 reads TGCAGTGCGCGTCCAGTTGCCCCGGGACTAGCGTCAGATACGCAGTATTTT. Encoded protein: CSARPVAPGLASDTQYF.

This clonotype was counted a few times. The chain couples TRBV28 to TRBJ2-2; D is undetermined. V lost 11 bases to trimming and J lost 0 bases, with 16 bases between them. This CDR3 comprises 15 residues. The germline V gene encodes CDR1 MDHEN and CDR2 SYDVKM. CDR3 residues: CACAGSVANTGELFF. The CDR3 DNA sequence: TGTGCCTGCGCTGGGTCCGTCGCGAACACCGGGGAGCTGTTTTTT. The full variable domain, rest sourced from reference TRBV28 and TRBJ2-2, is DVKVTQSSRYLVKRTGEKVFLECVQDMDHENMFWYRQDPGLGLRLIYFSYDVKMKEKGDIPEGYSVSREKKERFSLILESASTNQTSMYLCACAGSVANTGELFFGEGSRLTVL.

The chain is built from TRBV5-5 and TRBJ1-1; tentatively, D is TRBD1 (5 bases). The CDR3 sequence is 15 residues long. V lost 0 bases to trimming and J lost 6 bases, with 15 bases between them. Germline V gene sequence: CDR1 SGHKS, CDR2 YYEKEE (reference sequence). Here the CDR3 reads CASSLDPGKGAEAFF. CDR3 in DNA: TGTGCCAGCAGCTTGGATCCAGGGAAGGGCGCTGAAGCTTTCTTT.

This clonotype showed up just a few times. The V and J genes are TRBV6-1 and TRBJ2-1; 9 bases agree with TRBD2. The trim removed 7 bases at V and 6 bases at J, leaving 10 bases unmatched. From germline, CDR1 is MNHNS and CDR2 SASEGT. CDR3 length equals 15 residues. The DNA of the CDR3 is TGTGCCAGCAACCTAGGACTAGCGCAATCCAATGAGCAGTTCTTC. It yields the protein CASNLGLAQSNEQFF.

The chain joins TRBV29-1 to TRBJ2-3, with TRBD2 as a possible D gene (6 bases). The CDR3 runs to 10 residues. The germline V gene has CDR1 SQVTM and CDR2 ANQGSEA. This chain's CDR3 is CRAGTDTQYF. In nucleotides, the CDR3 is TGCAGGGCGGGAACAGATACGCAGTATTTT.

This clonotype was seen more than once but under ten times. This rearrangement joins TRBV20-1 to TRBJ2-7; D might be TRBD2 (5 bases). Germline V gene sequence: CDR1 DFQATT, CDR2 SNEGSKA (reference sequence). Trimming took 5 bases from V and 1 from J, leaving 9 bases between them. This CDR3 is 12 amino acids long. CDR3 nucleotide sequence: TGCAGTGCTGGGAGCGCGTCCTACGAGCAGTACTTC. Translation: CSAGSASYEQYF.

Of note for this clonotype: This may arise from a read error, as a much more abundant clone is one base away. The chain uses TRBV2 and TRBJ2-2; 11 positions match TRBD1. The CDR3 runs to 15 residues. Germline-derived CDR1 and CDR2 are SNHLY and FYNNEI. CDR3 sequence: CVSSVRDRGAGELFF. CDR3 sequence (DNA): TGTGTCAGCAGTGTCCGGGACAGGGGGGCCGGGGAGCTGTTTTTT.

This rearrangement joins TRBV28 to TRBJ1-5; TRBD1 agrees at 8 bases. Per germline, CDR1 MDHEN and CDR2 SYDVKM. The CDR3 consists of 17 residues. V shed 6 bases and J 3 bases; nucleotides not matched to a gene: 13. The CDR3: CASRLFGQGRINQPQHF. Here the CDR3 DNA reads TGTGCCAGCAGGCTCTTTGGACAGGGAAGGATCAATCAGCCCCAGCATTTT.

The chain is built from TRBV7-8 and TRBJ2-2; D is uncertain. Germline CDR1 and CDR2: SGHVS and FQNEAQ. The V gene lost 5 bases and the J gene lost 2 bases, with 9 bases spanning the gap. The CDR3 extends over 14 amino acids. The chain's CDR3 is CASSAPPNTGELFF. The CDR3 region has the DNA TGTGCCAGCAGCGCCCCCCCTAACACCGGGGAGCTGTTTTTT.

The table lists this clonotype with a few counts. The chain combines TRBV10-3 with TRBJ2-2; possible D gene TRBD1, 5 bases. Germline values: CDR1 ENHRY, CDR2 SYGVKD. V was cut by 10 bases and J by 1 base, with 7 bases left in between. CDR3 length: 12 residues. CDR3 nucleotide sequence: TGTGCCACACAGGAGAACACCGGGGAGCTGTTTTTT. Translated: CATQENTGELFF.

This clonotype was detected a few times. The chain couples TRBV7-9 to TRBJ2-6; D gene ambiguous. This CDR3 contains 15 residues. Germline lookup yields CDR1 SEHNR and CDR2 FQNEAQ (reference sequence). Trimming took 0 bases from V and 1 from J, leaving 4 bases between them. The CDR3 DNA reads TGTGCCAGCAGCTTAGCCGAGTCTGGGGCCAACGTCCTGACTTTC. Translation gives CASSLAESGANVLTF.